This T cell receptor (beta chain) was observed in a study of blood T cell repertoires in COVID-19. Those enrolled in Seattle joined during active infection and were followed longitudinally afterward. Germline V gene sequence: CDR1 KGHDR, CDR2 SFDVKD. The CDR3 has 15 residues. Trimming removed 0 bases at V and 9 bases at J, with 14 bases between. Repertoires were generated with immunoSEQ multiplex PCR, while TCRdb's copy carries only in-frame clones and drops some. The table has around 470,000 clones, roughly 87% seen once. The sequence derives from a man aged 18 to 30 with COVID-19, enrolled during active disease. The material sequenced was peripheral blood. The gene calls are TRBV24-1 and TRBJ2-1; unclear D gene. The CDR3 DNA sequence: TGTGCCACCAGTGATTTGACCGAAGTACGTAGTGAGCAGTTCTTC. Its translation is CATSDLTEVRSEQFF.